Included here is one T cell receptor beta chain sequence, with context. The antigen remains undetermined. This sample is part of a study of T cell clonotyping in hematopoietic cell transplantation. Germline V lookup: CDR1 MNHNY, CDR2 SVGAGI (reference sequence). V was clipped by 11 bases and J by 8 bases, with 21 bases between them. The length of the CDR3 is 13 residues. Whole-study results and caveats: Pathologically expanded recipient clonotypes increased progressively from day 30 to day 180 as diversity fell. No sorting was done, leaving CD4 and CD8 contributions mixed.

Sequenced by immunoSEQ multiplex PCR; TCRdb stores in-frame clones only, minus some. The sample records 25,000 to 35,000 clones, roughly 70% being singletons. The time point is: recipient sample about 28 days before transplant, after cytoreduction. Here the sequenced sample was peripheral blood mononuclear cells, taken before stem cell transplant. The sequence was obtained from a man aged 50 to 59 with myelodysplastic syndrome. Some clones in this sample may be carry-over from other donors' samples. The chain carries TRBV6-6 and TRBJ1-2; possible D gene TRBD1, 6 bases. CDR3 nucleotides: TGTGCCGCTGGGCCCGCAGGGGCTGACGGCTACACCTTC. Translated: CAAGPAGADGYTF.